This paragraph reports one T cell receptor beta chain. What it recognizes is unknown. These data come from a study of cytomegalovirus exposure and HLA in healthy donors. On the study more broadly: Some 87 million unique TCRs from HLA-typed donors were held in an early release of data. Of all 400 or so donors who were genotyped, 75% to 90% belonged to the Caucasian-associated ancestry cluster. Study-level results: Most TCR beta V segments were productive about 87% or about 30% of the time in an earlier analysis. For cytomegalovirus status, the classifier reportedly gave diagnoses with high specificity and sensitivity.

Looked up from germline, CDR1 is SGHAT and CDR2 is FQNNGV. The CDR3 has 14 residues. V lost 5 bases to trimming and J lost 6 bases; unmatched junction nucleotides: 8. Use of 60 Vbeta and 13 Jbeta primers characterized the PCR. Method: immunoSEQ multiplex PCR; TCRdb's copy keeps in-frame clones and lacks some. This sample has 95,000 to 100,000 clones, with around three quarters found just once. The sequencing input was PBMCs. The clonotype was recovered from a man aged 35 to 55 in good health and CMV-seronegative. This chain links TRBV11-2 with TRBJ2-7; TRBD1 matches at 9 bases. CDR3 sequence: CASSGGTGPLEQYF. CDR3 nucleotides: TGTGCCAGCAGCGGGGGGACAGGGCCCCTCGAGCAGTACTTC. Full variable domain (outside the CDR3, taken from reference TRBV11-2 and TRBJ2-7): EAGVAQSPRYKIIEKRQSVAFWCNPISGHATLYWYQQILGQGPKLLIQFQNNGVVDDSQLPKDRFSAERLKGVDSTLKIQPAKLEDSAVYLCASSGGTGPLEQYFGPGTRLTVT.